This T cell receptor beta chain was documented in a study of T cell changes during pregnancy in multiple sclerosis. This CDR3 is built from 15 residues. Trimming left V 2 bases short and J 3 bases short, with 13 bases between. Per germline, CDR1 SGHVS and CDR2 FNYEAQ. The table came from immunoSEQ multiplex PCR; TCRdb's copy has only in-frame clones and leaves some out. Among 60,000 or so clones listed, about 87% were seen once. The receptor's source is a human donor whose cells served as feeder cells for cultures in a pregnancy study. The sequenced sample consisted of peripheral blood from another person, used as feeder cells. The chain uses TRBV7-6 and TRBJ1-2, with D possibly being TRBD1 (5 bases). The CDR3 nucleotides are TGTGCCAGCAGCTTATTGCCGGCGGGGGACTATGGCTACACCTTC. This gives the protein CASSLLPAGDYGYTF.